Below, 5 T cell receptor beta chains from the same sample are listed, as sequenced in a study of CD8+ T cells in alopecia areata (dated by TCRdb to the late 2010s). The library was generated by the immunoSEQ multiplex PCR assay. To provide template for TCR sequencing, every sample had RNA extracted and reverse transcribed into cDNA. The table comes from immuneACCESS by way of TCRdb, which keeps in-frame sequences with V and J called. Part of the clones is missing from these tables; in studies checked, under half for an unresolved V gene and the rest for unknown reasons. This sample is represented by around 100,000 clones, with no singletons among them. The ten largest clonotypes hold 15% to 20% of the sample. Sequencing was performed on lesional skin. All receptors come from a C3H/HeJ mouse with alopecia areata. For this strain, the MHC haplotype is H2-k.

This clone was recorded at least ten times. Gene names are mouse gene names. The read ends 4 residues before the CDR3 terminus; that terminus is restored from the germline J gene. V gene TRBV13-3 combines with J gene TRBJ2-2; D is perhaps TRBD1 (6 bases). The CDR3 is made up of 16 amino acids. Trimming took 0 bases from V and 4 from J, leaving 13 bases between them. Germline CDR1 NNHDY, CDR2 SYVADS. This CDR3 reads CASSDEGPRGTGQLYF. The sequenced part of the CDR3 DNA is TGTGCCAGCAGTGATGAGGGGCCCAGGGGCACCGGG. Full variable domain (remainder filled in from reference TRBV13-3 and TRBJ2-2): EAAVTQSPRSKVAVTGGKVTLSCHQTNNHDYMYWYRQDTGHGLRLIHYSYVADSTEKGDIPDGYKASRPSQENFSLILELASLSQTAVYFCASSDEGPRGTGQLYFGEGSKLTVL.

As to this clone: Gene labels here are mouse ones. From the germline J gene comes the end of the CDR3, since the read stops 4 residues before it. The rearrangement joins TRBV19 to TRBJ2-5, with TRBD2 matching over 11 bases. CDR1 FNHDT and CDR2 SITEND come from the germline V gene (reference sequence). The CDR3 spans 14 residues. CDR3 residues: CASSNRDWGDTQYF. CDR3 DNA, as far as it was read: TGTGCCAGCAGTAACAGGGACTGGGGGGAC. Using reference TRBV19 and TRBJ2-5 for the parts outside the CDR3, the full variable domain is GGIITQTPKFLIGQEGQKLTLKCQQNFNHDTMYWYRQDSGKGLRLIYYSITENDLQKGDLSEGYDASREKKSSFSLTVTSAQKNEMAVFLCASSNRDWGDTQYFGPGTRLLVL.

About this clone: The genes and germline here are from mouse. The CDR3 is cut off 4 residues early in the read; its end comes from the germline J gene. The chain has TRBV19 and TRBJ1-1; 7 bases agree with TRBD1. The CDR3 is 14 amino acids. CDR1 is FNHDT and CDR2 is SITEND in the germline V gene (reference sequence). Incomplete CDR3 DNA: TGTGCCAGCAGTATACGCGCACAGGGGACA. It encodes CASSIRAQGT. The whole CDR3 protein is CASSIRAQGTEVFF.

This clone was counted only a few times. Gene names refer to mouse genes. Read coverage stops 4 residues before the CDR3 terminus; the germline J gene supplies the remainder. The chain carries TRBV19 and TRBJ2-1; TRBD2 aligns across 11 bases. CDR1 and CDR2 from the germline V gene are FNHDT and SITEND (reference sequence). Unmatched junction bases numbered 9, after V lost 4 bases and J lost 6 bases. This CDR3 is 16 amino acids long. CDR3 DNA, as far as it was read: TGTGCCAGCAGTCTCCCCGGGACTGGGGGTGGTGCT. This gives the protein CASSLPGTGGGA. From start to end, the CDR3 is CASSLPGTGGGAEQFF.

This clone showed up just a few times. The listed genes are named as in mouse. The read is 4 residues too short to cover the CDR3 end, so that end is filled in from the germline J gene. The chain employs TRBV13-2 and TRBJ2-5; 8 nucleotides line up with TRBD2. Germline-derived CDR1 and CDR2 are NNHNN and SYGAGS (reference sequence). V lost 0 bases and J lost 3; bases outside the gene matches: 3. This CDR3 has 15 amino acids. The CDR3 bases that were read are TGTGCCAGCGGTGATGGAGTGGGGGGGCAAGAC. Protein product: CASGDGVGGQD. The whole CDR3 sequence is CASGDGVGGQDTQYF.